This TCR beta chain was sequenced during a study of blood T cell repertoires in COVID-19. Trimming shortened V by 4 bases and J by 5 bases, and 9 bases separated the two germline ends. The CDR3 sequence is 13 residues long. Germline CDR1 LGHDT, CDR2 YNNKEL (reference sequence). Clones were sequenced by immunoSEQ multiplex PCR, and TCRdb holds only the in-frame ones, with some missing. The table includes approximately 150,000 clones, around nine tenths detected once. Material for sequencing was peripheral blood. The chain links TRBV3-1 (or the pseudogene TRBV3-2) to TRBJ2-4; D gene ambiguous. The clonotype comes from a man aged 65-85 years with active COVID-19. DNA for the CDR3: TGTGCCAGCAGCCTTACTGAGGAAAACATTCAGTACTTC. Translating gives CASSLTEENIQYF.